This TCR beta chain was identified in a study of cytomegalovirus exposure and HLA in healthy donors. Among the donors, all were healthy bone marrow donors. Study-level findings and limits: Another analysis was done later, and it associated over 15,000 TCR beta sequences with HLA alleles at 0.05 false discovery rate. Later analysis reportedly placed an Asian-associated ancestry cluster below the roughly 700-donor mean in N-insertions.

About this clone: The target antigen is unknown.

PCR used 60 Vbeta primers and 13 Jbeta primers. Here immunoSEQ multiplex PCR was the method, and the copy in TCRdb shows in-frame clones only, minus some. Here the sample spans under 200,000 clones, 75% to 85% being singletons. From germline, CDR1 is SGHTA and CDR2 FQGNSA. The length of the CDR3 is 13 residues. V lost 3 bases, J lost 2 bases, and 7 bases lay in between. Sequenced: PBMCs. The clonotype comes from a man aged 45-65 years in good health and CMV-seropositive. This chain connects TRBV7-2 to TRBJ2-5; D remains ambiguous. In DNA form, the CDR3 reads TGTGCCAGCAGCTTGCGGCGGCAAGAGACCCAGTACTTC. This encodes CASSLRRQETQYF.